Listed below are T cell receptor beta chains from one sample, sequenced in a study of identical twins. TCRdb fed the 5' RACE reads into MiXCR, producing one record per CDR3 protein. The sample comprises about 520,000 distinct CDR3 sequences, 22% of which are singletons, and 0.8% to 1% rests with the top ten. The sample was also reused in another study, on T cells expressing NK-cell markers.

Sequencing was carried out using CD4+ T cells sorted from blood. These receptors were obtained from a woman aged 18 to 35 in good health. Each CDR3 is given with its conserved first and last residue. D genes are given only for firm matches. The listing skips clone size in some rows; elsewhere it reads once, few, many or a size class.

clone size | J gene | D gene | V gene | CDR3 DNA | CDR3 protein
few | TRBJ2-7 | NA | TRBV30 | TGTGCCTGGAGTGGACAATTCACCGAGCAGTACTTC | CAWSGQFTEQYF
few | TRBJ2-1 | NA | TRBV19 | TGTGCCAGTAGTGGGTGGAATGAGCAGTTCTTC | CASSGWNEQFF
NA | TRBJ2-7 | NA | TRBV28 | TGTGCCAGCAGTTTAGCCGGAGACCGAGATGACTACGAGCAGTACTTC | CASSLAGDRDDYEQYF
NA | TRBJ1-2 | TRBD1 | TRBV29-1 | TGCAGCGCAGGGGGAAACTATGGCTACACCTTC | CSAGGNYGYTF
few | TRBJ1-4 | NA | TRBV15 | TGTGCCACCAGCAGAGTAACAGCAACTAATGAAAAACTGTTTTTT | CATSRVTATNEKLFF
NA | TRBJ2-4 | NA | TRBV5-1 | TGCGCCAGCAGCTTAGGGGTGACCAAAAACATTCAGTACTTC | CASSLGVTKNIQYF
NA | TRBJ1-2 | TRBD1 | TRBV5-6 | TGTGCCAGCAGATCGGACAGGGACTATGGCTACACCTTC | CASRSDRDYGYTF
NA | TRBJ2-7 | NA | TRBV7-2 | TGTGCTAGCAAATCCGGCGAGTCAAGCTACGAGCAGTACTTC | CASKSGESSYEQYF
NA | TRBJ2-5 | TRBD2 | TRBV20-1 | TGCAGTGCTAGAAGGTCTAGCGGGAGGGAGACCCAGTACTTC | CSARRSSGRETQYF
few | TRBJ1-1 | NA | TRBV29-1 | TGCAGCGTACTAGGGTCATTCACTGAAGCTTTCTTT | CSVLGSFTEAFF
NA | TRBJ2-3 | NA | TRBV7-1 | TGTGCCAGCAGCCCTCCCGACGGGAGCACAGATACGCAGTATTTT | CASSPPDGSTDTQYF
many | TRBJ2-5 | NA | TRBV5-1 | TGCGCCAGCAGCTTGGGGCAGGACCAAGAGACCCAGTACTTC | CASSLGQDQETQYF
NA | TRBJ1-1 | TRBD1 | TRBV6-6 | TGTGCCAGCAACCCAAGAGGACAGGGGCAAGCTTTCTTT | CASNPRGQGQAFF
few | TRBJ1-6 | NA | TRBV2 | TGTGCCAGCAGTGAAAGGGGGAGCTCCTATAATTCACCCCTCCACTTT | CASSERGSSYNSPLHF
few | TRBJ1-5 | NA | TRBV20-1 | TGCAGTGCAGGGGGGACGGTCAATCAGCCCCAGCATTTT | CSAGGTVNQPQHF
few | TRBJ2-3 | TRBD2 | TRBV7-2 | TGTGCCAGCAGCTTATCTAGCGGGAGTCTAGATACGCAGTATTTT | CASSLSSGSLDTQYF
few | TRBJ2-1 | TRBD2 | TRBV20-1 | TGCAGTGCCGGGCTAGCGGGGAAGAACAATGAGCAGTTCTTC | CSAGLAGKNNEQFF